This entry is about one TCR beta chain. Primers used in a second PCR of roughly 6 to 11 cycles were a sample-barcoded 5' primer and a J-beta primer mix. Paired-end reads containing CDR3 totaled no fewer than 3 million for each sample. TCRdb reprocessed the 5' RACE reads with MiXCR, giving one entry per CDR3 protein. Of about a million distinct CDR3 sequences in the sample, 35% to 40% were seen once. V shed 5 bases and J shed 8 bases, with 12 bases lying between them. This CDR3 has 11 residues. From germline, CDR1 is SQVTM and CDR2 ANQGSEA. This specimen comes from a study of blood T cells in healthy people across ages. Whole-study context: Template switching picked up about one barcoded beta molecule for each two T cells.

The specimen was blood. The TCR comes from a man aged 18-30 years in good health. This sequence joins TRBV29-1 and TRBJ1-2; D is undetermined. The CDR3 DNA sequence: TGCAGCGTTACAGCCTTACAGGGCTACACCTTC. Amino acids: CSVTALQGYTF.